This T cell receptor delta chain was sequenced during a study of gamma-delta chains in newborns, infants, children. Study context: Innate gammadelta T cells reportedly expand polyclonally right after birth, driven by microbial exposure, per the title.

TCRdb fed the reads into CATT to redo clone calling. The sample lists approximately 3,400 delta-chain clones; under 1.5% were seen once. This clone was detected a few times. A far larger clone is one nucleotide away, so this likely arose from a read error. Other DNA sequences of this sample code for an identical CDR3. The CDR3 covers 15 residues. Germline CDR1 and CDR2: GEAIGNYY and EKD. The rearrangement joins TRDV2 to TRDJ3; 9 bases line up with TRDD3. Sequenced material: blood. This receptor was identified in a child who was a newborn, infant or young child, either healthy, febrile or measles-vaccinated (not recorded which). The CDR3 bases are TGTGCCTGTGACAGGGGATACGCGGACACCCGGCAGATGTTTTTC. Protein sequence: CACDRGYADTRQMFF.